This is a list of T cell receptor beta chains from one sample in a study of shared clonotypes between healthy human individuals. Here immunoSEQ multiplex PCR was the method, and the copy in TCRdb shows in-frame clones only, minus some. This sample carries around 2.5 million clones, over 85% of them seen once, and the ten largest clones take 0.36%. The sample taken for sequencing was naive CD4+ T cells from PBMCs. The receptor set was obtained from a man between 18 and 29 years old in good health. Some clones in this sample may be carry-over from other donors' samples. Both conserved end residues are part of each CDR3. The D gene is left open where the match is weak. Only some rows state a clone size, as once, few, many or a class for expanded clones.

d_call j_call clone_size v_call cdr3_aa cdr3_nt
. TRBJ2-7 . TRBV9 CASSQDPSSYEQYF TGTGCCAGCAGCCAGGATCCCAGCTCCTACGAGCAGTACTTC
. TRBJ1-5 few TRBV7-9 CASSLGQPNQPQHF TGTGCCAGCAGCTTAGGGCAGCCAAATCAGCCCCAGCATTTT
TRBD1 TRBJ2-5 . TRBV27 CASSLRSDRESHF TGTGCCAGCAGTTTAAGATCGGACAGGGAGTCTCACTTC
TRBD2 TRBJ2-1 once TRBV18 CASSPGTSGRRRNEQFF TGTGCCAGCTCACCTGGGACTAGCGGGAGGAGGCGCAATGAGCAGTTCTTC
TRBD2 TRBJ2-7 . TRBV5-1 CASSLATSGFPYEQYF TGCGCCAGCAGCTTAGCGACTAGCGGGTTCCCCTACGAGCAGTACTTC
TRBD2 TRBJ2-7 . TRBV7-9 CASSRLGLAGTYEQYF TGTGCCAGCAGCAGACTTGGACTAGCGGGAACCTACGAGCAGTACTTC
. TRBJ2-1 . TRBV5-1 CASSPNTGINEQFF TGCGCCAGCAGCCCAAACACAGGGATCAATGAGCAGTTCTTC
. TRBJ1-5 . TRBV7-2 CASSLKALQPQHF TGTGCCAGCAGCTTAAAGGCCTTACAGCCCCAGCATTTT
TRBD1 TRBJ2-7 . TRBV5-1 CASGTGGDEQYF TGCGCCAGCGGGACAGGGGGCGACGAGCAGTACTTC
TRBD1 TRBJ2-7 once TRBV5-1 CASSLGQSSYEQYF TGCGCCAGCAGCCTGGGACAGAGCTCCTACGAGCAGTACTTC
. TRBJ2-5 . TRBV5-1 CASSFPGWETQYF TGCGCCAGCAGCTTCCCAGGGTGGGAGACCCAGTACTTC
TRBD2 TRBJ2-3 . TRBV9 CASSVTAGGTDTQYF TGTGCCAGCAGCGTAACAGCGGGAGGCACAGATACGCAGTATTTT
. TRBJ2-1 . TRBV10-3 CAISLSIDNEQFF TGTGCCATCAGTCTCTCAATCGACAATGAGCAGTTCTTC
TRBD1 TRBJ2-1 . TRBV11-3 CASSWGQGAYNEQFF TGTGCCAGCAGCTGGGGACAGGGGGCCTACAATGAGCAGTTCTTC
. TRBJ2-2 . TRBV9 CASSVGTANTGELFF TGTGCCAGCAGCGTAGGCACCGCGAACACCGGGGAGCTGTTTTTT
. TRBJ1-2 . TRBV9 CASSVGRGLFGYTF TGTGCCAGCAGCGTGGGCAGGGGTCTGTTTGGCTACACCTTC
. TRBJ1-2 . TRBV5-1 CASRGGGNYGYTF TGCGCCAGCAGAGGAGGGGGGAACTATGGCTACACCTTC
TRBD1 TRBJ1-4 . TRBV7-9 CASSVDRGLEKLFF TGTGCCAGCAGCGTCGACAGGGGGCTTGAAAAACTGTTTTTT
. TRBJ1-1 once TRBV7-6 CASSALPGLNTEAFF TGTGCCAGCAGCGCACTTCCGGGCCTTAACACTGAAGCTTTCTTT
TRBD2 TRBJ2-7 . TRBV25-1 CASSELGGSYEQYF TGTGCCAGCAGTGAATTGGGCGGGAGCTACGAGCAGTACTTC
. TRBJ2-1 . TRBV21-1 CVSTHWSDSYNEQFF TGTGTCAGCACCCACTGGAGCGACTCCTACAATGAGCAGTTCTTC
TRBD1 TRBJ1-2 . TRBV5-1 CASSTQGAQDYGYTF TGCGCCAGCAGCACCCAGGGGGCGCAGGACTATGGCTACACCTTC
. TRBJ2-3 . TRBV11-2 CASSPSDRVDTQYF TGTGCCAGCAGCCCTTCGGATAGGGTGGATACGCAGTATTTT
. TRBJ1-1 . TRBV2 CASSVGAQTEAFF TGTGCCAGCAGTGTGGGGGCGCAAACTGAAGCTTTCTTT
. TRBJ1-1 . TRBV5-4 CASSPGHGWTEAFF TGTGCCAGCAGCCCGGGACACGGCTGGACTGAAGCTTTCTTT
. TRBJ2-6 . TRBV5-1 CASTSDGGDVLTF TGCGCCAGCACTTCCGACGGAGGGGACGTCCTGACTTTC
. TRBJ2-1 . TRBV25-1 CASSEGGGNYNEQFF TGTGCCAGCAGTGAAGGCGGCGGGAACTACAATGAGCAGTTCTTC
. TRBJ2-5 . TRBV10-3 CAIRFVVETQYF TGTGCCATCAGGTTCGTCGTCGAGACCCAGTACTTC
. TRBJ1-4 . TRBV4-1 CASSQRSGSTNEKLFF TGCGCCAGCAGCCAACGGTCCGGGTCAACTAATGAAAAACTGTTTTTT
. TRBJ2-3 . TRBV6-5 CASSYSDSTDTQYF TGTGCCAGCAGTTACTCAGACAGCACAGATACGCAGTATTTT
. TRBJ2-7 . TRBV28 CASSSTGPYEQYF TGTGCCAGCAGTTCGACAGGCCCCTACGAGCAGTACTTC
TRBD1 TRBJ2-7 . TRBV6-5 CASSYRDSSYEQYF TGTGCCAGCAGTTACCGGGACAGTTCCTACGAGCAGTACTTC
TRBD2 TRBJ2-7 few TRBV5-1 CASSSGSTSYEQYF TGCGCCAGCTCTAGCGGTTCCACGTCCTACGAGCAGTACTTC
. TRBJ2-6 . TRBV6-5 CASSQSGLSVLTF TGTGCCAGCAGTCAGTCCGGGCTCTCGGTCCTGACTTTC
. TRBJ1-4 . TRBV28 CASSRVGEKLFF TGTGCCAGCAGCCGTGTGGGGGAAAAACTGTTTTTT
. TRBJ2-1 . TRBV28 CASADHGEQFF TGTGCCAGCGCCGACCACGGGGAGCAGTTCTTC
. TRBJ2-5 . TRBV7-3 CASSPGGTQYF TGTGCCAGCAGCCCCGGTGGGACCCAGTACTTC
. TRBJ2-6 . TRBV25-1 CASAPERPGANVLTF TGTGCCAGCGCCCCAGAGCGTCCTGGCGCCAACGTCCTGACTTTC
TRBD2 TRBJ2-1 . TRBV28 CASLTLGRAYNEQFF TGTGCCAGCCTAACGCTAGGGAGGGCCTACAATGAGCAGTTCTTC
. TRBJ2-2 . TRBV2 CASSSLTSNTGELFF TGTGCCAGCAGTTCCTTGACATCGAACACCGGGGAGCTGTTTTTT
. TRBJ1-2 . TRBV9 CASSVGQTYGYTF TGTGCCAGCAGCGTGGGACAAACCTATGGCTACACCTTC
. TRBJ1-2 . TRBV6-4 CASSSGGLLGYTF TGTGCCAGCAGTTCTGGGGGTCTATTAGGCTACACCTTC
. TRBJ1-2 . TRBV2 CASRADSYGYTF TGTGCCAGCAGAGCCGACAGCTATGGCTACACCTTC
. TRBJ1-1 few TRBV9 CASSVVPGNTEAFF TGTGCCAGCAGCGTAGTTCCAGGCAACACTGAAGCTTTCTTT
TRBD2 TRBJ2-3 . TRBV18 CASSPLAGGPSTDTQYF TGTGCCAGCTCACCCCTAGCGGGAGGTCCTAGCACAGATACGCAGTATTTT